What follows are 18 T cell receptor beta chains derived from one specimen sequenced in a study of T cells in Graves' hyperthyroidism and ophthalmopathy. Amplified regions were TCR beta CDR3 sequences from RNA transcripts. The TCR CDR3 was amplified in a first-round RT-PCR using the HTBI primer set. TCRdb fed the multiplex PCR reads into MiXCR, producing one record per CDR3 protein. This sample has around 540,000 distinct CDR3 sequences, with roughly a sixth found just once. What was sequenced was blood. The receptor source for this set is a woman aged 25-40 years with Graves' ophthalmopathy.

The table lists this clonotype with many counts. The chain joins TRBV28 to TRBJ1-5; 7 positions agree with TRBD1. V was clipped by 9 bases and J by 7 bases; unmatched bases: 21. From germline, CDR1 is MDHEN and CDR2 SYDVKM. CDR3 length: 17 amino acids. The CDR3 sequence: CASFETSTGRDGQPQHF. The CDR3 nucleotides read TGTGCCAGTTTCGAAACCTCGACAGGGCGTGATGGACAGCCCCAGCATTTT.

This clonotype was counted many times. V gene TRBV28 combines with J gene TRBJ2-3; D unresolved. In germline, CDR1 is MDHEN, CDR2 SYDVKM. CDR3 length: 13 amino acids. The V end lost 3 bases, the J end lost 6 bases, and 10 bases lay between the germline ends. DNA for the CDR3: TGTGCCAGCAGTTTGGCGACCCCCGATACGCAGTATTTT. Its translation: CASSLATPDTQYF.

This clonotype was seen many times. CDR3 nucleotide sequence: TGCGCCAGCAGCTTGTCCGTCGGTTCCCCCGACTACGAGCAGTACTTC. Encoded protein: CASSLSVGSPDYEQYF. The J gene is TRBJ2-7, the V gene TRBV5-1, with unresolved D. The CDR3 totals 16 residues. Germline V gene data show CDR1 as SGHRS and CDR2 as YFSETQ. V dropped 1 base and J dropped 3 bases, with 17 bases sitting between them.

The chain joins TRBV30 to TRBJ2-7; 11 nucleotides match TRBD2. This CDR3 is built from 15 residues. Per the germline V gene, CDR1 is GTSNPN and CDR2 is SVGIG (reference sequence). With V trimmed by 3 bases and J by 6 bases, 10 bases remained unmatched. CDR3 loop: CAWSPLAGGGGEQYF. Here the CDR3 DNA reads TGTGCCTGGAGCCCCCTAGCGGGAGGTGGCGGCGAGCAGTACTTC.

This rearrangement joins TRBV5-4 to TRBJ2-7; D is unresolved. Trimming took 4 bases from V and 2 from J, leaving 13 bases between them. CDR1 is SGHNT and CDR2 is YYREEE in the germline V gene (reference sequence). The CDR3 is 14 residues long. CDR3 coding DNA: TGTGCCAGCAGCACCGGTAGCCCTCCCTACGAGCAGTACTTC. Its protein is CASSTGSPPYEQYF.

This clonotype was observed at least ten times. The CDR3 DNA is TGCAGTGCTAGAATGGCGACGGCCTACGAGCAGTACTTC. Translating gives CSARMATAYEQYF. This chain links TRBV20-1 with TRBJ2-7; no clear D. The ends were cut back, 2 bases at V and 2 bases at J, with 10 bases in the middle. This CDR3 has 13 residues. Germline CDR1 reads DFQATT; CDR2 reads SNEGSKA (reference sequence).

In its sample, this clonotype was seen a few times. This chain connects TRBV12-3 or TRBV12-4 to TRBJ2-5; D possibly matches TRBD1 or TRBD2 (5 bases each). The length of the CDR3 is 15 residues. With 6 bases removed from V and 5 bases from J, the gap between germline ends came to 19 bases. The CDR3 DNA reads TGTGCCAGCAGCAAAACTGGGGGTGGGATGGAGACCCAGTACTTC. This sequence encodes CASSKTGGGMETQYF.

Worth noting for this clonotype: A read error may explain this, as a much larger clone is one base away. The chain joins TRBV7-9 to TRBJ2-5, with 9 bases fitting TRBD1. V lost 2 bases to trimming and J lost 6 bases; unmatched junction nucleotides: 7. The CDR3 covers 15 residues. The germline V gene encodes CDR1 SEHNR and CDR2 FQNEAQ (reference sequence). In DNA form, the CDR3 reads TGTGCCAGCAGCTTATGGGGCGGACAGGGGAAGACCCAGTACTTC. Translation gives CASSLWGGQGKTQYF.

V and J are TRBV10-3 and TRBJ2-7, with no clear D. The V gene lost 2 bases and the J gene lost 9 bases, with 8 bases spanning the gap. CDR3 size: 11 residues. The V gene's germline CDR1 is ENHRY and CDR2 SYGVKD. Here the CDR3 reads CAISELGWQYF. CDR3 DNA sequence: TGTGCCATCAGTGAGCTAGGATGGCAGTACTTC.

This clonotype was seen at least ten times. The rearrangement links TRBV11-1 to TRBJ2-2; D may be TRBD2 (6 bases). V was trimmed by 0 bases and J by 2 bases, leaving 7 bases between them. Looked up from germline, CDR1 is SGHAT and CDR2 is FQDESV (reference sequence). This CDR3 has 15 amino acids. CDR3 loop: CASSLAGLNTGELFF. The CDR3 DNA is TGTGCCAGCAGCTTAGCGGGACTTAACACCGGGGAGCTGTTTTTT. The full variable domain, rest sourced from reference TRBV11-1 and TRBJ2-2, is EAEVAQSPRYKITEKSQAVAFWCDPISGHATLYWYRQILGQGPELLVQFQDESVVDDSQLPKDRFSAERLKGVDSTLKIQPAELGDSAMYLCASSLAGLNTGELFFGEGSRLTVL.

This clonotype came up a few times. The chain uses TRBV28 and TRBJ2-5; unclear D gene. V lost 1 base and J lost 7, with 7 bases in between. CDR1 is MDHEN and CDR2 is SYDVKM in the germline V gene. The CDR3 loop spans 12 amino acids. DNA for the CDR3: TGTGCCAGCAGTTTATCGGTAGGGACCCAGTACTTC. This gives the protein CASSLSVGTQYF.

This clonotype has ten or more counts. The J gene is TRBJ2-5, the V gene TRBV6-1; no definite D call. The CDR3 is made up of 12 amino acids. Looked up from germline, CDR1 is MNHNS and CDR2 is SASEGT. V was pared by 5 bases and J by 1 base, with 5 bases between. CDR3 in DNA: TGTGCCAGCAGTCTATTCCAAGAGACCCAGTACTTC. Encoded protein: CASSLFQETQYF.

This clonotype has a handful of counts. V usage is TRBV12-3 or TRBV12-4 and J usage is TRBJ2-5, with 8 nucleotides matching TRBD2. With 3 bases clipped from V and 2 bases from J, the junction kept 5 bases outside the gene matches. The CDR3 extends over 15 amino acids. The CDR3 sequence: CASSLVREGQETQYF. CDR3 DNA sequence: TGTGCCAGCAGTTTGGTCCGGGAGGGGCAAGAGACCCAGTACTTC.

This clonotype was detected many times. CDR3 DNA: TGTGCCAGCAGCTACGACAGTCGCAATGAGCAGTTCTTC. This encodes CASSYDSRNEQFF. The chain combines TRBV7-3 with TRBJ2-1, with D possibly TRBD1 on 5 matching bases. V was pared by 4 bases and J by 6 bases, with 10 bases between. This CDR3 has 13 residues. Germline-derived CDR1 and CDR2 are SGHTA and FQGTGA.

The chain is built from TRBV4-2 and TRBJ2-2; 10 bases align to TRBD2. The CDR3 has 17 amino acids. Trimming at V came to 0 bases and at J to 7 bases, leaving 8 bases not matched to a gene. Germline values: CDR1 LGHNA, CDR2 YNFKEQ. CDR3 sequence (DNA): TGTGCCAGCAGCCAAGAGGGCCTAGCGGGAGTGGTCGGGGAGCTGTTTTTT. It specifies CASSQEGLAGVVGELFF.

The chain combines TRBV5-4 with TRBJ2-2; D uncertain. V lost 4 bases and J 1 base, leaving 5 bases between the germline ends. CDR1 SGHNT and CDR2 YYREEE come from the germline V gene (reference sequence). The CDR3 runs to 13 residues. The CDR3 nucleotides are TGTGCCAGCAGCGCTAAGAACACCGGGGAGCTGTTTTTT. This translates into CASSAKNTGELFF.

This clonotype was recorded at least ten times. The chain carries TRBV5-1 and TRBJ1-6; D gene uncertain. The CDR3 spans 16 residues. Germline V gene lookup returns CDR1 SGHRS and CDR2 YFSETQ. The germline V and J ends were trimmed by 1 base and 13 bases, with 21 bases remaining between them. CDR3 sequence: CASSLTSRAAVSPLHF. For the CDR3, the DNA is TGCGCCAGCAGCTTGACGTCGAGGGCCGCGGTCAGTCCCCTCCACTTT.

This clonotype came up once. The chain has TRBV19 and TRBJ1-5, with D possibly TRBD1 on 5 matching bases. V was cut by 2 bases and J by 7 bases, with 12 bases left in between. Per germline, CDR1 LNHDA and CDR2 SQIVND (reference sequence). The length of the CDR3 is 14 residues. The CDR3 spells CASSIRGTLQPQHF. Written as DNA, the CDR3 is TGTGCCAGTAGTATAAGGGGAACTTTACAGCCCCAGCATTTT.